The clone carrying this TCR beta chain was counted between two and nine times. Germline V lookup: CDR1 MDHEN, CDR2 SYDVKM. Trimming cost V 3 bases and J 0 bases, with 14 bases left between them. This CDR3 comprises 17 residues. RNA transcripts served as the template for amplifying TCR beta CDR3 regions. HTBI primers were used for first-round RT-PCR of the TCR CDR3. TCRdb passed the multiplex PCR reads through MiXCR, listing each CDR3 protein once. The sample lists some 720,000 distinct CDR3 sequences; around 15% were seen once. This specimen comes from a study of T cells in Graves' hyperthyroidism and ophthalmopathy.

The sample comprised blood. The receptor was derived from a man younger than 35 with Graves' hyperthyroidism. J is TRBJ2-2 and V is TRBV28; D possibly corresponds to TRBD1 (5 bases). CDR3 in amino acids: CASSFYFDRPNTGELFF. In nucleotides, the CDR3 is TGTGCCAGCAGTTTTTATTTTGACAGACCGAACACCGGGGAGCTGTTTTTT.